A single sample gave rise to the 12 T cell receptor beta chains below, sequenced in a study of T cells after yellow fever vaccination. TCRdb passed the 5' RACE reads through MiXCR, listing each CDR3 protein once. The sample records around 600,000 distinct CDR3 sequences, roughly an eighth being singletons. Sequences were derived from PBMCs, sampled on the day of the yellow fever booster vaccination. These receptor sequences come from a young man who received the YFV17D yellow fever vaccine.

This clonotype showed up just a few times. This chain joins TRBV20-1 and TRBJ1-2; 9 positions agree with TRBD1. There are 13 residues in the CDR3. Germline values: CDR1 DFQATT, CDR2 SNEGSKA (reference sequence). V lost 7 bases and J lost 6; bases outside the gene matches: 9. The DNA for the CDR3 is TGCAGTGTGTCTTCTGGGACAGGGAATGGCTACACCTTC. Protein product: CSVSSGTGNGYTF.

This clonotype was recorded a few times. This chain's CDR3 is CSARADFSTDTQYF. DNA of the CDR3: TGCAGTGCTAGAGCCGACTTTAGTACAGATACGCAGTATTTT. V gene TRBV20-1 combines with J gene TRBJ2-3; no clear D gene. The CDR3 covers 14 residues. Trimming stripped 1 base from V and 3 bases from J, with 11 bases between. Germline CDR1 is DFQATT and CDR2 is SNEGSKA (reference sequence).

This clonotype was counted between two and nine times. This sequence joins TRBV20-1 and TRBJ1-5; 7 bases fit TRBD1. V trimming: 2 bases; J trimming: 4 bases; junction bases outside the gene matches: 5. CDR3 length equals 14 residues. CDR1 DFQATT and CDR2 SNEGSKA come from the germline V gene (reference sequence). CDR3 loop: CSARPGTENQPQHF. In DNA, the CDR3 is TGCAGTGCTAGACCAGGGACAGAGAATCAGCCCCAGCATTTT.

In its sample, this clonotype was seen a few times. The chain couples TRBV20-1 to TRBJ2-3; 10 bases map to TRBD2. This CDR3 comprises 15 residues. Germline V CDR1 and CDR2: DFQATT, SNEGSKA (reference sequence). Trimming took 6 bases from V and 0 from J; bases not matched to a gene: 6. The CDR3 coding sequence is TGCAGTGCCACGTCGACTAGCGGGAGCACAGATACGCAGTATTTT. Its protein is CSATSTSGSTDTQYF.

Only a few counts were recorded for this clonotype. The V call is TRBV2, the J call TRBJ1-5; 10 bases fit TRBD1. V shed 5 bases and J 6 bases; nucleotides not matched to a gene: 7. The CDR3 spans 15 residues. Germline lookup yields CDR1 SNHLY and CDR2 FYNNEI. The CDR3 nucleotides are TGTGCCAGCAGTAGACAGGGGGCGAACGGTCAGCCCCAGCATTTT. It translates to CASSRQGANGQPQHF.

The chain recombines TRBV25-1 with TRBJ2-1; maybe TRBD2 (6 bases). V lost 2 bases and J 7 bases, leaving 15 bases between the germline ends. Germline V gives CDR1 MGHDK, CDR2 SYGVNS. The CDR3 is made up of 15 amino acids. The CDR3 nucleotides are TGTGCCAGCAGTGAACCCGGGACTGTCAATAATGAGCAGTTCTTC. Translated: CASSEPGTVNNEQFF.

The rearrangement links TRBV18 to TRBJ1-5, with D perhaps matching TRBD1 (6 bases). In germline, CDR1 is KGHSH, CDR2 LQKENI. The CDR3 runs to 15 residues. Trimming took 4 bases from V and 7 from J, leaving 17 bases between them. The CDR3 nucleotides are TGTGCCAGCTCACTAGGACAGACAGCAGTGCAGCCCCAGCATTTT. Translated: CASSLGQTAVQPQHF.

J is TRBJ2-1 and V is TRBV5-1; D is unclear. The CDR3 has 12 amino acids. Trimming took 4 bases from V and 3 from J, leaving 5 bases between them. CDR1 is SGHRS and CDR2 is YFSETQ in the germline V gene. CDR3 coding DNA: TGCGCCAGCAGCCAAAACTACAATGAGCAGTTCTTC. This encodes CASSQNYNEQFF.

This clonotype was counted ten times or more. V usage is TRBV7-2 and J usage is TRBJ2-5; 11 positions match TRBD2. This CDR3 is 15 amino acids long. CDR1 is SGHTA and CDR2 is FQGNSA in the germline V gene. J gave up 7 bases and V 3 bases, and 7 bases lay outside the gene matches. The CDR3 DNA sequence: TGTGCCAGCAGCTTGGTAGCGGGAGGGCCGGGGACCCAGTACTTC. As protein: CASSLVAGGPGTQYF. Filled out from reference TRBV7-2 and TRBJ2-5, the complete variable domain reads GAGVSQSPSNKVTEKGKDVELRCDPISGHTALYWYRQSLGQGLEFLIYFQGNSAPDKSGLPSDRFSAERTGGSVSTLTIQRTQQEDSAVYLCASSLVAGGPGTQYFGPGTRLLVL.

The rearrangement joins TRBV5-6 to TRBJ1-2; unclear D gene. The CDR3 is 15 residues long. V was trimmed by 4 bases and J by 0 bases, leaving 13 bases between them. In germline, CDR1 is SGHDT, CDR2 YYEEEE. CDR3 DNA: TGTGCCAGCAGCGGAGTATACAAAACTAACTATGGCTACACCTTC. It codes for CASSGVYKTNYGYTF. The entire variable domain, with the rest obtained from reference TRBV5-6 and TRBJ1-2, is as follows: DAGVTQSPTHLIKTRGQQVTLRCSPKSGHDTVSWYQQALGQGPQFIFQYYEEEERQRGNFPDRFSGHQFPNYSSELNVNALLLGDSALYLCASSGVYKTNYGYTFGSGTRLTVV.

This clonotype was counted many times. V and J are TRBV29-1 and TRBJ2-1, with D perhaps TRBD1 (6 bases). The germline V and J ends were trimmed by 7 bases and 1 base, with 11 bases remaining between them. Germline CDR1 and CDR2: SQVTM and ANQGSEA. This CDR3 is built from 13 residues. CDR3 residues: CSARQVSYNEQFF. The CDR3 region has the DNA TGCAGCGCCAGACAGGTATCCTACAATGAGCAGTTCTTC.

V usage is TRBV20-1 and J usage is TRBJ2-2, with D perhaps given as TRBD1 or TRBD2 (6 bases each). Looked up from germline, CDR1 is DFQATT and CDR2 is SNEGSKA (reference sequence). V lost 3 bases to trimming and J lost 6 bases, with 23 bases between them. The CDR3 sequence is 17 residues long. The CDR3, as DNA: TGCAGTGCTAGGTTGCCTAGCAGGAGGGGGGATTCCGGGGAGCTGTTTTTT. It encodes CSARLPSRRGDSGELFF.